This T cell receptor (beta chain) was documented in a study of shared clonotypes between healthy human individuals. Study conclusions and caveats: Relative to their counterparts shared across all four donors, non-shared clonotypes exhibited diminished generation probabilities. The sharing of 5% to 6.5% of naive CD4 clonotypes was seen across several donors.

This clone was found many times. Its cognate antigen is unknown. At a deep level, the assay was run. Here immunoSEQ multiplex PCR was the method, and the copy in TCRdb shows in-frame clones only, minus some. The sample contains 1 million to 1.2 million clones, approximately 77% of which appear only once. The source material was memory CD4+ T cells from PBMCs. Subset indicated: CD45RA-negative fraction. The sequence was obtained from a man aged 18 to 30 in good health. Some clones in this sample may be carry-over from other donors' samples.

CDR3 in DNA: TGTGCCAGTAGTTCATCTTGGTCTACCTACGAGCAGTACTTC. Protein: CASSSSWSTYEQYF. V gene TRBV19 combines with J gene TRBJ2-7; D unresolved. CDR3 size: 14 residues. Trimming removed 5 bases at V and 2 bases at J, with 13 bases between. The germline V gene encodes CDR1 LNHDA and CDR2 SQIVND (reference sequence).